These 32 T cell receptor beta chains originate from one sample sequenced in a study of T cell changes during pregnancy in multiple sclerosis. The protocol was immunoSEQ multiplex PCR, while the TCRdb copy is restricted to in-frame clones and leaves out a portion. The sample lists fewer than 140,000 clones; about 90% were seen once. The sequencing used peripheral blood, collected before pregnancy. Source of these receptors: a female donor with multiple sclerosis, enrolled in a pregnancy study.

This clone was counted between two and nine times. J is TRBJ2-3 and V is TRBV28; tentatively, D is TRBD2 (6 bases). V lost 4 bases and J lost 1, with 15 bases in between. The CDR3 loop spans 16 amino acids. Germline CDR1 is MDHEN and CDR2 is SYDVKM. CDR3 sequence reads: CASSSMGSGGTDTQYF. The CDR3 DNA is TGTGCCAGCAGTTCTATGGGTAGCGGTGGCACAGATACGCAGTATTTT.

This clone has just a few counts. V and J are TRBV28 and TRBJ1-2, with D unclear. The CDR3 has 12 amino acids. Trimming cost V 7 bases and J 6 bases, with 12 bases left between them. Germline assignment: CDR1 MDHEN and CDR2 SYDVKM. The CDR3 region is CASTGRVDGYTF. The CDR3 nucleotides read TGTGCCAGCACCGGGAGGGTCGATGGCTACACCTTC.

J is TRBJ2-7 and V is TRBV7-2; possible D gene TRBD1, 5 bases. Trimming stripped 5 bases from V and 0 bases from J, with 11 bases between. Germline V lookup: CDR1 SGHTA, CDR2 FQGNSA. The CDR3 has 14 amino acids. The CDR3 sequence: CASSQLDNSYEQYF. CDR3 sequence (DNA): TGTGCCAGCAGCCAATTGGACAACTCCTACGAGCAGTACTTC. Supplemented by reference TRBV7-2 and TRBJ2-7, the full variable domain reads GAGVSQSPSNKVTEKGKDVELRCDPISGHTALYWYRQSLGQGLEFLIYFQGNSAPDKSGLPSDRFSAERTGGSVSTLTIQRTQQEDSAVYLCASSQLDNSYEQYFGPGTRLTVT.

The gene calls are TRBV6-6 and TRBJ2-2; D not certain. The CDR3 has 12 residues. Deletions cut 6 bases from V and 2 bases from J, with 4 bases between. CDR1 is MNHNY and CDR2 is SVGAGI in the germline V gene (reference sequence). CDR3 protein: CASRLNTGELFF. The DNA of the CDR3 is TGTGCCAGCAGACTTAACACCGGGGAGCTGTTTTTT.

J is TRBJ2-5 and V is TRBV19; a possible D gene is TRBD2 (6 bases). Germline values: CDR1 LNHDA, CDR2 SQIVND (reference sequence). CDR3 length equals 13 residues. Trimming removed 5 bases at V and 4 bases at J, with 11 bases between. CDR3 nucleotides: TGTGCCAGTAGTCCAGGGACTCCAGAGACCCAGTACTTC. Translated, it gives CASSPGTPETQYF.

V is TRBV2 and J is TRBJ2-1; maybe TRBD2 (5 bases). The germline gives CDR1 SNHLY, CDR2 FYNNEI. Trimming removed 5 bases from V and 13 bases from J, with 12 bases in between. The CDR3 is 11 residues long. Here the CDR3 reads CASSTRASQFF. The CDR3 DNA is TGTGCCAGCAGTACTAGGGCTAGCCAGTTCTTC.

The rearrangement joins TRBV6-5 to TRBJ1-2; maybe TRBD1 (5 bases). CDR3 length: 13 amino acids. Germline CDR1 MNHEY, CDR2 SVGAGI. The V end lost 5 bases, the J end lost 7 bases, and 14 bases lay between the germline ends. The CDR3 sequence is CASSVQEAGGYTF. For the CDR3, the DNA is TGTGCCAGCAGTGTACAGGAAGCCGGTGGCTACACCTTC.

The J gene is TRBJ2-7, the V gene TRBV4-3; D is perhaps TRBD1 (6 bases). From germline, CDR1 is LGHNA and CDR2 YSLEER. This CDR3 region has 13 residues. Trimming removed 4 bases from V and 1 base from J, with 8 bases in between. CDR3 protein: CASSPTGSYEQYF. The CDR3 DNA reads as TGCGCCAGCAGCCCCACAGGGTCCTACGAGCAGTACTTC.

The chain employs TRBV5-1 and TRBJ1-1; D ambiguous. V lost 1 base to trimming and J lost 1 base, with 8 bases between them. Germline V gives CDR1 SGHRS, CDR2 YFSETQ. This CDR3 has 14 amino acids. The CDR3: CASSLSGRNTEAFF. The CDR3 nucleotides are TGCGCCAGCAGCTTGAGCGGACGGAACACTGAAGCTTTCTTT.

The V gene is TRBV13, the J gene TRBJ2-7, with TRBD2 identical over 8 bases. Germline CDR1 PRHDT, CDR2 FYEKMQ (reference sequence). This CDR3 has 15 residues. V shed 0 bases and J 5 bases; nucleotides not matched to a gene: 6. This CDR3 is CASSLGRGGFNEQYF. As DNA, the CDR3 is TGTGCCAGCAGCTTAGGACGGGGGGGGTTCAACGAGCAGTACTTC.

The V and J genes are TRBV28 and TRBJ2-7, with D unresolved. Trimming removed 2 bases from V and 5 bases from J, with 10 bases in between. Germline loops: CDR1 MDHEN, CDR2 SYDVKM. The CDR3 sequence is 13 residues long. CDR3 amino acids: CASSLQDHHEQYF. The CDR3 DNA is TGTGCCAGCAGTTTACAGGATCACCACGAGCAGTACTTC. The whole variable domain, remainder taken from reference TRBV28 and TRBJ2-7, is DVKVTQSSRYLVKRTGEKVFLECVQDMDHENMFWYRQDPGLGLRLIYFSYDVKMKEKGDIPEGYSVSREKKERFSLILESASTNQTSMYLCASSLQDHHEQYFGPGTRLTVT.

The genes are TRBV6-5 and TRBJ1-6; D unclear. With 7 bases removed from V and 10 bases from J, the gap between germline ends came to 14 bases. The CDR3 has 13 amino acids. The germline gives CDR1 MNHEY, CDR2 SVGAGI. CDR3 coding DNA: TGTGCCAGCACGGACGTAGCGGAGTCACCCCTCCACTTT. This codes for CASTDVAESPLHF.

The gene calls are TRBV19 and TRBJ2-3; 11 bases are shared with TRBD1. CDR3 size: 16 residues. Germline values: CDR1 LNHDA, CDR2 SQIVND (reference sequence). Trimming at V came to 5 bases and at J to 3 bases, leaving 7 bases not matched to a gene. CDR3 bases: TGTGCCAGTAGTTTAGGACAGGGGGCACTGACAGATACGCAGTATTTT. Translating gives CASSLGQGALTDTQYF.

This chain links TRBV7-2 with TRBJ2-7, with D possibly matching TRBD2 (6 bases). This CDR3 is 17 amino acids long. CDR1 is SGHTA and CDR2 is FQGNSA in the germline V gene. Trimming pared 3 bases from V and 3 bases from J, leaving 21 bases between. CDR3: CASSFGRQPKNRYEQYF. For the CDR3, the DNA is TGTGCCAGCAGCTTCGGGAGACAGCCCAAAAATCGCTACGAGCAGTACTTC.

V is TRBV4-1 and J is TRBJ2-5; no clear D gene. Trimming shortened V by 1 base and J by 5 bases, and 14 bases separated the two germline ends. From germline, CDR1 is MGHRA and CDR2 YSYEKL. The CDR3 is made up of 15 amino acids. The CDR3 DNA reads TGCGCCAGCAGCCAAGCTCCACCAGCGAGGGAGACCCAGTACTTC. The encoded protein is CASSQAPPARETQYF.

J is TRBJ1-3 and V is TRBV6-1, with a tentative D call TRBD1 (5 bases). CDR1 and CDR2 (germline): MNHNS, SASEGT. This CDR3 has 18 residues. Deletions cut 4 bases from V and 0 bases from J, with 19 bases between. CDR3 sequence reads: CASSAPGGTVRSGNTIYF. CDR3 sequence (DNA): TGTGCCAGCAGTGCACCCGGAGGGACTGTGCGCTCTGGAAACACCATATATTTT.

This sequence joins TRBV30 and TRBJ2-7, with a tentative D call TRBD2 (6 bases). The CDR3 consists of 13 residues. With 3 bases removed from V and 5 bases from J, the gap between germline ends came to 14 bases. CDR1 GTSNPN and CDR2 SVGIG come from the germline V gene (reference sequence). The CDR3 region is CAWSIIGGNEQYF. The CDR3 region has the DNA TGTGCCTGGAGCATCATTGGGGGGAACGAGCAGTACTTC. Full variable domain (rest looked up from reference TRBV30 and TRBJ2-7): SQTIHQWPATLVQPVGSPLSLECTVEGTSNPNLYWYRQAAGRGLQLLFYSVGIGQISSEVPQNLSASRPQDRQFILSSKKLLLSDSGFYLCAWSIIGGNEQYFGPGTRLTVT.

The chain is built from TRBV7-6 and TRBJ2-2, with D perhaps matching TRBD1 (5 bases). From germline, CDR1 is SGHVS and CDR2 FNYEAQ. The CDR3 is 14 residues long. V was clipped by 5 bases and J by 4 bases, with 11 bases between them. In DNA form, the CDR3 reads TGTGCCAGCAGCGGATCAGGGTCCACCGGGGAGCTGTTTTTT. Its protein product is CASSGSGSTGELFF.

The genes are TRBV18 and TRBJ1-2, with D perhaps TRBD1 (5 bases). The V gene's germline CDR1 is KGHSH and CDR2 LQKENI. V shed 2 bases and J shed 0 bases, with 19 bases lying between them. CDR3 size: 18 residues. In DNA form, the CDR3 reads TGTGCCAGCTCACCAAAGACAGCGACAGACCGAGCTAACTATGGCTACACCTTC. This codes for CASSPKTATDRANYGYTF.

The chain is built from TRBV15 and TRBJ2-1; possible D gene TRBD1, 5 bases. Per germline, CDR1 LNHNV and CDR2 YYDKDF (reference sequence). This CDR3 is built from 17 residues. V was clipped by 8 bases and J by 0 bases, with 20 bases between them. This CDR3 is CATCTSLTGSSYNEQFF. Here the CDR3 DNA reads TGTGCCACCTGTACGAGTTTAACAGGAAGCTCCTACAATGAGCAGTTCTTC.

The chain links TRBV7-9 to TRBJ1-5; D remains ambiguous. V lost 1 base to trimming and J lost 1 base, with 8 bases between them. The CDR3 contains 15 residues. Germline V gene lookup returns CDR1 SEHNR and CDR2 FQNEAQ (reference sequence). In DNA, the CDR3 is TGTGCCAGCAGCTTAGGAACCGGGAGCAATCAGCCCCAGCATTTT. Protein product: CASSLGTGSNQPQHF.

V and J are TRBV7-3 and TRBJ2-3; 9 bases are shared with TRBD2. Germline V CDR1 and CDR2: SGHTA, FQGTGA. The ends lost 6 bases at V and 0 bases at J; junction bases unmatched: 1. The CDR3 is 14 residues long. The CDR3, as DNA: TGTGCCAGCAGGACTAGCGGTAGCACAGATACGCAGTATTTT. Translating gives CASRTSGSTDTQYF.

The chain employs TRBV4-3 and TRBJ1-1; D gene unclear. Germline values: CDR1 LGHNA, CDR2 YSLEER. V lost 1 base and J 7 bases, leaving 10 bases between the germline ends. The CDR3 has 13 residues. DNA of the CDR3: TGCGCCAGCAGCCAAGGCCGCTCCGGTGAAGCTTTCTTT. It yields the protein CASSQGRSGEAFF.

V and J are TRBV2 and TRBJ2-3; weak D call: TRBD2 (7 bases). V was shortened by 10 bases and J by 0 bases, with 20 bases between the two germline ends. This CDR3 has 16 amino acids. Germline assignment: CDR1 SNHLY and CDR2 FYNNEI. The CDR3 region has the DNA TGTGCCAACAGGGTGGGGGGGAGACTCAGCACAGATACGCAGTATTTT. Protein sequence: CANRVGGRLSTDTQYF.

The V gene is TRBV19, the J gene TRBJ1-6; D is perhaps TRBD1 (6 bases). Germline V gives CDR1 LNHDA, CDR2 SQIVND (reference sequence). The V end was cut by 3 bases, the J end by 7 bases, with 10 bases between. The CDR3 is 14 residues long. Here the CDR3 DNA reads TGTGCCAGTAGTATCGCACAGGGAAATTCACCCCTCCACTTT. Translating it yields CASSIAQGNSPLHF.

V gene TRBV15 combines with J gene TRBJ1-3, with TRBD1 matching over 8 bases. V was clipped by 0 bases and J by 0 bases; unmatched bases: 1. CDR1 is LNHNV, CDR2 YYDKDF, per germline (reference sequence). This CDR3 spans 16 amino acids. The CDR3 reads CATSRDTGGSGNTIYF. The CDR3 DNA is TGTGCCACCAGCAGAGACACAGGGGGCTCTGGAAACACCATATATTTT.

V gene TRBV25-1 combines with J gene TRBJ2-7, with D possibly matching TRBD1 (5 bases). Germline assignment: CDR1 MGHDK and CDR2 SYGVNS. The CDR3 runs 13 residues. Trimming left V 6 bases short and J 0 bases short, with 9 bases between. In nucleotides, the CDR3 is TGTGCCAGCAGGACCCAGGGCTCCTACGAGCAGTACTTC. The encoded protein is CASRTQGSYEQYF.

V usage is TRBV7-6 and J usage is TRBJ2-2, with a tentative D call TRBD2 (7 bases). There are 14 residues in the CDR3. CDR1 SGHVS and CDR2 FNYEAQ come from the germline V gene. The V end was cut by 4 bases, the J end by 2 bases, with 8 bases between. CDR3 in DNA: TGTGCCAGCAGCTGGGGGGGCAACACCGGGGAGCTGTTTTTT. Translated: CASSWGGNTGELFF.

The chain recombines TRBV30 with TRBJ2-1; D gene uncertain. CDR1 and CDR2 from the germline V gene are GTSNPN and SVGIG (reference sequence). This CDR3 spans 15 amino acids. Trimming shortened V by 0 bases and J by 0 bases, and 9 bases separated the two germline ends. The CDR3 protein is CAWSVRQSSYNEQFF. In nucleotides, the CDR3 is TGTGCCTGGAGTGTGCGGCAATCCTCCTACAATGAGCAGTTCTTC.

The rearrangement links TRBV27 to TRBJ2-1; D perhaps matches TRBD2 (6 bases). V was pared by 5 bases and J by 12 bases, with 14 bases between. This CDR3 spans 12 amino acids. Germline CDR1 reads MNHEY; CDR2 reads SMNVEV (reference sequence). The CDR3 DNA follows: TGTGCCAGCAGTGGCCGGGAGTTTGTGCAGTTCTTC. Translation gives CASSGREFVQFF.

The CDR3, as DNA: TGTGCCAGCAGCCTTGAGCAATCGGGACAGATATCCTACGAGCAGTACTTC. Translated: CASSLEQSGQISYEQYF. The chain carries TRBV4-2 and TRBJ2-7, with TRBD1 identical over 7 bases. CDR1 and CDR2 from the germline V gene are LGHNA and YNFKEQ. The length of the CDR3 is 17 residues. V lost 4 bases, J lost 1 base, and 13 bases stayed unmatched.

The gene calls are TRBV27 and TRBJ1-1; D is unclear. This CDR3 region has 14 residues. The V gene's germline CDR1 is MNHEY and CDR2 SMNVEV (reference sequence). The V and J ends lost 3 bases and 2 bases respectively, with 10 bases between them. The CDR3 loop is CASSFGEGNTEAFF. CDR3 DNA: TGTGCCAGCAGTTTCGGGGAAGGTAACACTGAAGCTTTCTTT.